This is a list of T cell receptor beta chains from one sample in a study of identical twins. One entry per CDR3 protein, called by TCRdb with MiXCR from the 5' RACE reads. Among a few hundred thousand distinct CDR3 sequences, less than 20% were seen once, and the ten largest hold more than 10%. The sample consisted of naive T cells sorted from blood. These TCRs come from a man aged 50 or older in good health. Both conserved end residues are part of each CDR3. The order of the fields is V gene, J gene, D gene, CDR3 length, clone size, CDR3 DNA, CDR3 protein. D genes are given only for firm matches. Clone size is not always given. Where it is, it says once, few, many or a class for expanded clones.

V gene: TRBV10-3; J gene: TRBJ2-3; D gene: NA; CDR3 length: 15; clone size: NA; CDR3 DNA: TGTGCCATCAGTGACTGGGGTAGTACGGGGGATACGCAGTATTTT; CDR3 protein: CAISDWGSTGDTQYF
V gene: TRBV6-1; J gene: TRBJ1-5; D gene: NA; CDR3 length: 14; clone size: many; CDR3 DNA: TGTGCCAGCAGAGAGAGGACGGATAATCAGCCCCAGCATTTT; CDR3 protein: CASRERTDNQPQHF
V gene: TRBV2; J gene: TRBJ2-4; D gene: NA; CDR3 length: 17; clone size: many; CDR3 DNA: TGTGCCAGCAGCAGGGTGGGGGCCCCTGGTGACAAAAACATTCAGTACTTC; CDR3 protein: CASSRVGAPGDKNIQYF
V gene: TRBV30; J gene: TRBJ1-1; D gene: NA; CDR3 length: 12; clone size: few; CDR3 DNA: TGTGCCTGGAGTGTGGTGAACACTGAAGCTTTCTTT; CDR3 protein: CAWSVVNTEAFF
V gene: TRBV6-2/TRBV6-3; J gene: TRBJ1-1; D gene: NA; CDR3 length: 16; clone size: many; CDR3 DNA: TGTGCCAGCAGTTACCGCTCAGGGACGGTGAACACTGAAGCTTTCTTT; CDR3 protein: CASSYRSGTVNTEAFF
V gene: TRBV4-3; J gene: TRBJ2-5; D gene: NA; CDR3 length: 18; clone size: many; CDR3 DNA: TGCGCCAGCAGCCAAGATCTCCCAGGGTTTGGTTTTGTCGGGACCCAGTACTTC; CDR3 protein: CASSQDLPGFGFVGTQYF
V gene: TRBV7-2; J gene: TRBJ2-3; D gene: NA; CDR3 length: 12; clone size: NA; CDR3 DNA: TGTGCCAGCAGCCAGGGTGTAGATACGCAGTATTTT; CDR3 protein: CASSQGVDTQYF
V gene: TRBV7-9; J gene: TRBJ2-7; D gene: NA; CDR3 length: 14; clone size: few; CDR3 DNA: TGTGCCAGCGGCGGGTCCGGGAGCTCCTACGAGCAGTACTTC; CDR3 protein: CASGGSGSSYEQYF
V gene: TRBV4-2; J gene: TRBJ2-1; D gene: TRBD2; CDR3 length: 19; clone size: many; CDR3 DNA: TGTGCCAGCAGCCAAGTCGCCCAAGCGGGAGATTACTCCTACAATGAGCAGTTCTTC; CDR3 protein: CASSQVAQAGDYSYNEQFF
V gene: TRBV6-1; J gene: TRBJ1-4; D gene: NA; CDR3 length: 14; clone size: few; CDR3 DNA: TGTGCCAGCAGTCTAGGGTTATCTAATGAAAAACTGTTTTTT; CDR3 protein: CASSLGLSNEKLFF
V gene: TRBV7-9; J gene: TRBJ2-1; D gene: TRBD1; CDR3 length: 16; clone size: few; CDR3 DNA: TGTGCCAGCAGCGAATCTTGGACAGGGGACGGCAATGAGCAGTTCTTC; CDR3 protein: CASSESWTGDGNEQFF
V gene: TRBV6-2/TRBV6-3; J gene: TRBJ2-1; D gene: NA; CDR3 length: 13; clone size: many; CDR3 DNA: TGTGCCAGCAGAGGTGCTAGCGTGGGTGAGCAGTTCTTC; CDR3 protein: CASRGASVGEQFF
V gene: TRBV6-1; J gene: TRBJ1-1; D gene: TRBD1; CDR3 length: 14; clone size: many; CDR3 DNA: TGTGCCAGCCTAACGACAGGGATGAACACTGAAGCTTTCTTT; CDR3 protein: CASLTTGMNTEAFF
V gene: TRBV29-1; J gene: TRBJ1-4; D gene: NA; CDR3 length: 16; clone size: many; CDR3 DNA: TGCAGCGTTGAAGATTGGGCCCCCGGAGGGGGTGGAAAACTGTTTTTT; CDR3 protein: CSVEDWAPGGGGKLFF
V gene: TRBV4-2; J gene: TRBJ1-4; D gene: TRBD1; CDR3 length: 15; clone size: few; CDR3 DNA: TGTGCCAGCAGCCTGCGCAAGGACAGGGCTGAAAAACTGTTTTTT; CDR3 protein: CASSLRKDRAEKLFF
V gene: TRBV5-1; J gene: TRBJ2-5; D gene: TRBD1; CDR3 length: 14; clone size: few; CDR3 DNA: TGCGCCAGCAGCCCCCAGGACAGGCAAGAGACCCAGTACTTC; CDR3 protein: CASSPQDRQETQYF